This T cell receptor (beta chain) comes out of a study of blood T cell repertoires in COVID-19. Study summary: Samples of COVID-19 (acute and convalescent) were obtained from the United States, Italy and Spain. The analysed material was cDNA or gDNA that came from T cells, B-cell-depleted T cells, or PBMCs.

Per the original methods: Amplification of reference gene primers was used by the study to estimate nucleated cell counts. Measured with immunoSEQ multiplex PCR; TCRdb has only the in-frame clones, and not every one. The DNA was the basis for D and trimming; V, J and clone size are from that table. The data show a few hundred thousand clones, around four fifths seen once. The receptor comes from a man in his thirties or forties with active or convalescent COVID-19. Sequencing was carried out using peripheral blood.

CDR3 loop: CASSSLQANEQFF. CDR3 sequence (DNA): TGTGCCAGCAGCTCCCTTCAAGCCAATGAGCAGTTCTTC. This chain uses TRBV11-2 with TRBJ2-1; D not resolved. Germline CDR1 is SGHAT and CDR2 is FQNNGV. This CDR3 contains 13 residues. Trimming cost V 4 bases and J 6 bases, with 10 bases left between them.